Listed below are T cell receptor beta chains from one sample, sequenced in a study of technical replicates of blood from several donors. Some clones are missing from TCRdb's copy, which holds only in-frame ones; the method was immunoSEQ multiplex PCR. Of around 70,000 clones in the sample, 93% were seen once. What was sequenced was T cells isolated from PBMCs. These receptors were taken from a human donor in good health. Each CDR3 is given with its conserved first and last residue. Fields, in order: J gene, clone size, V gene, D gene, CDR3 DNA, CDR3 protein. The D gene is left open where the match is weak. Size is omitted from some rows. Given values are once, few, many or a class for expanded clones.

j_gene: TRBJ2-1; abundance: .; v_gene: TRBV7-8; d_gene: .; CDR3nt: TGTGCCAGCAGCGCATTGCCCGGGACAATCCTTGAGCAGTTCTTC; CDR3aa: CASSALPGTILEQFF
j_gene: TRBJ2-5; abundance: .; v_gene: TRBV19; d_gene: TRBD1; CDR3nt: TGTGCCAGTAGCATCTACAGGACAGGGGGTATGGAGACCCAGTACTTC; CDR3aa: CASSIYRTGGMETQYF
j_gene: TRBJ2-1; abundance: .; v_gene: TRBV10-2; d_gene: TRBD2; CDR3nt: TGCGCCAGCTCCGGGACTAGCGGGAGGAATGAGCAGTTCTTC; CDR3aa: CASSGTSGRNEQFF
j_gene: TRBJ2-5; abundance: .; v_gene: TRBV19; d_gene: TRBD1; CDR3nt: TGTGCCAGTAGTCTAATTCCGGGACAGGGTTCGGAGACCCAGTACTTC; CDR3aa: CASSLIPGQGSETQYF
j_gene: TRBJ2-7; abundance: .; v_gene: TRBV6-5; d_gene: TRBD1; CDR3nt: TGTGCCAGCAGTTGGTCCCCCGGGACAGGGATTTACGAGCAGTACTTC; CDR3aa: CASSWSPGTGIYEQYF
j_gene: TRBJ1-5; abundance: .; v_gene: TRBV7-9; d_gene: .; CDR3nt: TGTGCCAGCAGCTTAGGTGGATTACAGGGAAAGGAGTATCAGCCCCAGCATTTT; CDR3aa: CASSLGGLQGKEYQPQHF
j_gene: TRBJ2-7; abundance: .; v_gene: TRBV11-2; d_gene: .; CDR3nt: TGTGCCAGCAGCTTAGGCGGGACAGAGGGTGGTCACTTC; CDR3aa: CASSLGGTEGGHF
j_gene: TRBJ2-7; abundance: .; v_gene: TRBV19; d_gene: .; CDR3nt: TGTGCCAGTAGTATAACGGGTGGAGGGTCCTACGAGCAGTACTTC; CDR3aa: CASSITGGGSYEQYF
j_gene: TRBJ2-1; abundance: .; v_gene: TRBV11-3; d_gene: TRBD2; CDR3nt: TGTGCCAGCAGCCTCACCTATAGCGGGCGCCGTTACAATGAGCAGTTCTTC; CDR3aa: CASSLTYSGRRYNEQFF
j_gene: TRBJ1-5; abundance: .; v_gene: TRBV5-6; d_gene: .; CDR3nt: TGTGCCAGCAGCTTGTTGGGGAGCAGCAATCAGCCCCAGCATTTT; CDR3aa: CASSLLGSSNQPQHF
j_gene: TRBJ1-2; abundance: .; v_gene: TRBV6-5; d_gene: .; CDR3nt: TGTGCCAGCAGTCCCGGTCCCTCAAACGGCTACACCTTC; CDR3aa: CASSPGPSNGYTF
j_gene: TRBJ1-2; abundance: .; v_gene: TRBV6-5; d_gene: TRBD1; CDR3nt: TGTGCCAGCAGTTACTCGGACAGGGACTATGGCTACACCTTC; CDR3aa: CASSYSDRDYGYTF
j_gene: TRBJ2-5; abundance: once; v_gene: TRBV18; d_gene: .; CDR3nt: TGTGCCAGCTCACCACCGGGGGCGGAGACCCAGTACTTC; CDR3aa: CASSPPGAETQYF
j_gene: TRBJ1-1; abundance: .; v_gene: TRBV6-1; d_gene: .; CDR3nt: TGTGCCAGCAGTGCCTGGGACACCTCTTTCGCTGAAGCTTTCTTT; CDR3aa: CASSAWDTSFAEAFF
j_gene: TRBJ1-6; abundance: .; v_gene: TRBV25-1; d_gene: .; CDR3nt: TGTGCCAGCAGTGAATACGCGGGGGGCCGTTCACCCCTCCACTTT; CDR3aa: CASSEYAGGRSPLHF
j_gene: TRBJ2-7; abundance: .; v_gene: TRBV14; d_gene: TRBD2; CDR3nt: TGTGCCAGCAGCCTTGGCGGGGGGGCTTACGAGCAGTACTTC; CDR3aa: CASSLGGGAYEQYF
j_gene: TRBJ2-2; abundance: .; v_gene: TRBV5-1; d_gene: TRBD1; CDR3nt: TGCGCCAGCAGCCCGGGACAGAGCACCGGGGAGCTGTTTTTT; CDR3aa: CASSPGQSTGELFF
j_gene: TRBJ2-5; abundance: .; v_gene: TRBV14; d_gene: .; CDR3nt: TGTGCCAGCAGCCTCCCGGATTCCCGGGGGGAGACCCAGTACTTC; CDR3aa: CASSLPDSRGETQYF
j_gene: TRBJ2-7; abundance: .; v_gene: TRBV13; d_gene: .; CDR3nt: TGTGCCAGCAGCCCCAGCCATAAACAGGGCCGCAGCGAGCAGTACTTC; CDR3aa: CASSPSHKQGRSEQYF
j_gene: TRBJ2-7; abundance: .; v_gene: TRBV6-5; d_gene: TRBD2; CDR3nt: TGTGCCAGCAGAATTAGCGGGTCACCCTCGTACGAGCAGTACTTC; CDR3aa: CASRISGSPSYEQYF
j_gene: TRBJ1-4; abundance: .; v_gene: TRBV27; d_gene: .; CDR3nt: TGTGCCAGCAGTTTAATGGGGGCAGGGTATAGGGAAAAACTGTTTTTT; CDR3aa: CASSLMGAGYREKLFF
j_gene: TRBJ2-5; abundance: .; v_gene: TRBV4-1; d_gene: .; CDR3nt: TGCGCCAGCAGCCGGGTCGGGGGACCCCAAGAGACCCAGTACTTC; CDR3aa: CASSRVGGPQETQYF
j_gene: TRBJ2-3; abundance: .; v_gene: TRBV29-1; d_gene: TRBD1; CDR3nt: TGCAGCGTTGAAGGACAGGGTGGGACAGATACGCAGTATTTT; CDR3aa: CSVEGQGGTDTQYF
j_gene: TRBJ1-4; abundance: .; v_gene: TRBV7-6; d_gene: .; CDR3nt: TGTGCCAGCAGCCCCTCAAACAGGGCCGGGTCGAATGAAAAACTGTTTTTT; CDR3aa: CASSPSNRAGSNEKLFF
j_gene: TRBJ2-7; abundance: .; v_gene: TRBV5-8; d_gene: .; CDR3nt: TGTGCCAGCAGCCCGGTACTCTTGTTGGGAGGCCACTACGAGCAGTACTTC; CDR3aa: CASSPVLLLGGHYEQYF
j_gene: TRBJ2-7; abundance: .; v_gene: TRBV7-9; d_gene: TRBD1; CDR3nt: TGTGCCAGCAGCTTAAGTCGTCGGCAGGGGGACCACGAGCAGTACTTC; CDR3aa: CASSLSRRQGDHEQYF
j_gene: TRBJ1-1; abundance: once; v_gene: TRBV19; d_gene: .; CDR3nt: TGTGCCAGTAGTGGAACAGGGTCCACGGACACTGAAGCTTTCTTT; CDR3aa: CASSGTGSTDTEAFF
j_gene: TRBJ1-2; abundance: .; v_gene: TRBV25-1; d_gene: TRBD1; CDR3nt: TGTGCCAGCAGTGAATGGGACAGGGACTATGGCTACACCTTC; CDR3aa: CASSEWDRDYGYTF
j_gene: TRBJ2-3; abundance: .; v_gene: TRBV5-4; d_gene: .; CDR3nt: TGTGCCAGCAGCTTGGCCAAGGGGGCAGATACGCAGTATTTT; CDR3aa: CASSLAKGADTQYF
j_gene: TRBJ1-2; abundance: .; v_gene: TRBV18; d_gene: TRBD1; CDR3nt: TGTGCCAGCTCACCACCGGGACAGACTGTAAATAACTATGGCTACACCTTC; CDR3aa: CASSPPGQTVNNYGYTF
j_gene: TRBJ1-2; abundance: .; v_gene: TRBV19; d_gene: .; CDR3nt: TGTGCCAGTACCTTCGCTGGGGAGGTGCGTGTCGGCTACACCTTC; CDR3aa: CASTFAGEVRVGYTF
j_gene: TRBJ2-7; abundance: .; v_gene: TRBV7-9; d_gene: TRBD1; CDR3nt: TGTGCCAGCAGCCTGGTACGACCGGGGACAGGGGTCTACGAGCAGTACTTC; CDR3aa: CASSLVRPGTGVYEQYF
j_gene: TRBJ1-1; abundance: .; v_gene: TRBV9; d_gene: TRBD1; CDR3nt: TGTGCCAGCAGCCCTAAGACAGGGGCTTGGACTGAAGCTTTCTTT; CDR3aa: CASSPKTGAWTEAFF
j_gene: TRBJ2-5; abundance: .; v_gene: TRBV11-2; d_gene: .; CDR3nt: TGTGCCAGCAGCTTATTCCCCCCGGAGACCCAGTACTTC; CDR3aa: CASSLFPPETQYF
j_gene: TRBJ2-3; abundance: .; v_gene: TRBV29-1; d_gene: TRBD2; CDR3nt: TGCAGCGTTGAGACAAATAGCGGGAATGGGGATACGCAGTATTTT; CDR3aa: CSVETNSGNGDTQYF
j_gene: TRBJ1-1; abundance: .; v_gene: TRBV5-6; d_gene: .; CDR3nt: TGTGCCAGCAGCCGCCTTAAGGACAGTGAAGCTTTCTTT; CDR3aa: CASSRLKDSEAFF
j_gene: TRBJ2-1; abundance: .; v_gene: TRBV11-2; d_gene: TRBD1; CDR3nt: TGTGCCAGCAGCCCAGGGGGCAATGAGCAGTTCTTC; CDR3aa: CASSPGGNEQFF
j_gene: TRBJ2-1; abundance: .; v_gene: TRBV27; d_gene: TRBD2; CDR3nt: TGTGCCAGCAGTGTAGGCCCGACTAGCGGTATACACAATGAGCAGTTCTTC; CDR3aa: CASSVGPTSGIHNEQFF
j_gene: TRBJ2-2; abundance: .; v_gene: TRBV7-6; d_gene: .; CDR3nt: TGTGCCAGCAGCCAAATCACGGGTGTCACCGGGGAGCTGTTTTTT; CDR3aa: CASSQITGVTGELFF
j_gene: TRBJ2-1; abundance: .; v_gene: TRBV7-6; d_gene: .; CDR3nt: TGTGCCAGCAGCTTGGTAGGGAGGAACGATGAGCAGTTCTTC; CDR3aa: CASSLVGRNDEQFF
j_gene: TRBJ1-1; abundance: .; v_gene: TRBV19; d_gene: .; CDR3nt: TGTGCCAGTAGGCGACAGCTCATGAACACTGAAGCTTTCTTT; CDR3aa: CASRRQLMNTEAFF
j_gene: TRBJ2-2; abundance: .; v_gene: TRBV5-1; d_gene: TRBD1; CDR3nt: TGCGCCAGCAGCTTGGTTGGACAGGGGGCAATGAGCGGGGAGCTGTTTTTT; CDR3aa: CASSLVGQGAMSGELFF
j_gene: TRBJ1-4; abundance: .; v_gene: TRBV19; d_gene: .; CDR3nt: TGTGCCAGTAGTATTTCGGGAGCCTTTAATGAAAAACTGTTTTTT; CDR3aa: CASSISGAFNEKLFF
j_gene: TRBJ2-7; abundance: .; v_gene: TRBV27; d_gene: TRBD2; CDR3nt: TGTGCCAGCAGTCCCCGGATAGCGGGAGTACCCTACGAGCAGTACTTC; CDR3aa: CASSPRIAGVPYEQYF
j_gene: TRBJ2-7; abundance: once; v_gene: TRBV27; d_gene: TRBD1; CDR3nt: TGTGCCAGCAGTCCGCAGGGGGCGCTCTACGAGCAGTACTTC; CDR3aa: CASSPQGALYEQYF
j_gene: TRBJ1-2; abundance: .; v_gene: TRBV12-5; d_gene: .; CDR3nt: TGTGCTAGTGGTTTAACGCGGGCCGCCTCCGCTTATAACTATGGCTACACCTTC; CDR3aa: CASGLTRAASAYNYGYTF
j_gene: TRBJ2-3; abundance: .; v_gene: TRBV9; d_gene: TRBD1; CDR3nt: TGTGCCAGCGGACAGGGGGCGGAAGATACGCAGTATTTT; CDR3aa: CASGQGAEDTQYF
j_gene: TRBJ2-3; abundance: .; v_gene: TRBV5-1; d_gene: .; CDR3nt: TGCGCCAGCAGCTCCTCCACGGGTAGCACAGATACGCAGTATTTT; CDR3aa: CASSSSTGSTDTQYF
j_gene: TRBJ1-1; abundance: .; v_gene: TRBV7-9; d_gene: TRBD1; CDR3nt: TGTGCCAGCAGCTCGACAGGGGTGAACACTGAAGCTTTCTTT; CDR3aa: CASSSTGVNTEAFF
j_gene: TRBJ1-5; abundance: .; v_gene: TRBV6-5; d_gene: .; CDR3nt: TGTGCCAGCAGTTACTCGGGGGGGGATCAGCCCCAGCATTTT; CDR3aa: CASSYSGGDQPQHF
j_gene: TRBJ1-4; abundance: .; v_gene: TRBV19; d_gene: TRBD1; CDR3nt: TGTGCCAGTAGCCTGGGACAGGCTGCAACTAATGAAAAACTGTTTTTT; CDR3aa: CASSLGQAATNEKLFF
j_gene: TRBJ2-3; abundance: .; v_gene: TRBV6-5; d_gene: .; CDR3nt: TGTGCCAGCAGCGTTACGGTACTGGATACGCAGTATTTT; CDR3aa: CASSVTVLDTQYF
j_gene: TRBJ2-1; abundance: .; v_gene: TRBV14; d_gene: TRBD2; CDR3nt: TGTGCCAGCAGCCAAGATCGGCCGGGACTAGGGATCAATGAGCAGTTCTTC; CDR3aa: CASSQDRPGLGINEQFF
j_gene: TRBJ2-7; abundance: .; v_gene: TRBV23-1; d_gene: TRBD1; CDR3nt: TGCGCCAGCAAGACAGGGGGCGACGAGCAGTACTTC; CDR3aa: CASKTGGDEQYF
j_gene: TRBJ2-1; abundance: .; v_gene: TRBV9; d_gene: TRBD2; CDR3nt: TGTGCCAGCAGCGTAGATCCGGGAGGGGGGTACAATGAGCAGTTCTTC; CDR3aa: CASSVDPGGGYNEQFF
j_gene: TRBJ2-5; abundance: .; v_gene: TRBV7-2; d_gene: TRBD2; CDR3nt: TGTGCCAGCAGCTTAAGCAGCGGGAGTGCAGAGACCCAGTACTTC; CDR3aa: CASSLSSGSAETQYF
j_gene: TRBJ2-5; abundance: .; v_gene: TRBV18; d_gene: .; CDR3nt: TGTGCCAGCTCACCACCAGCCAACCAAGAGACCCAGTACTTC; CDR3aa: CASSPPANQETQYF
j_gene: TRBJ2-2; abundance: .; v_gene: TRBV5-4; d_gene: TRBD1; CDR3nt: TGTGCCAGCAGCCCGATGGGACAGACAAAGACCGGGGAGCTGTTTTTT; CDR3aa: CASSPMGQTKTGELFF
j_gene: TRBJ2-7; abundance: .; v_gene: TRBV6-5; d_gene: TRBD1; CDR3nt: TGTGCCAGCAGTTACTCTGGGACAGACACCTACGAGCAGTACTTC; CDR3aa: CASSYSGTDTYEQYF
j_gene: TRBJ2-7; abundance: .; v_gene: TRBV27; d_gene: TRBD1; CDR3nt: TGTGCCAGCAGTTTCCGAGGACAGGGCGCCTACGAGCAGTACTTC; CDR3aa: CASSFRGQGAYEQYF